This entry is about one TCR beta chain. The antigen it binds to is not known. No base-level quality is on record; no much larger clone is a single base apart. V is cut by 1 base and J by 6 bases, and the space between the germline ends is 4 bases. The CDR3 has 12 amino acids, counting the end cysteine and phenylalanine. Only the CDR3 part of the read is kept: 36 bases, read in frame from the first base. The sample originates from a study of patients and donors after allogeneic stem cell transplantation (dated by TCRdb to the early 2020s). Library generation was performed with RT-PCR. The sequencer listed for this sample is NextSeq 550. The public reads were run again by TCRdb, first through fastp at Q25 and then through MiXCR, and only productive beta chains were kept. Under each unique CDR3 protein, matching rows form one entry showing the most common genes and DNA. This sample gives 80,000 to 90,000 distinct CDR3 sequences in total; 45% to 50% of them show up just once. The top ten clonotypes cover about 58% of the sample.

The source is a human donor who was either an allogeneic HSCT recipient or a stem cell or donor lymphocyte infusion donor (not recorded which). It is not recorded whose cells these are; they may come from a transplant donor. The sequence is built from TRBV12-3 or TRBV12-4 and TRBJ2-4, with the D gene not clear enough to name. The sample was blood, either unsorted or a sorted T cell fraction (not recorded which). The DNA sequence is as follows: TGTGCCAGCAGTTTAGTGCCAAACATTCAGTACTTC. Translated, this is CASSLVPNIQYF.